This T cell receptor beta chain emerged from a study of blood T cell repertoires in COVID-19. Study-level information: Acute and convalescent COVID-19 samples came from the United States, Italy and Spain. Sample material is recorded as cDNA or gDNA derived from T cells, B-cell-depleted T cells, or PBMCs.

As handled by the study authors: Researchers report that nucleated cell counts were estimated from reference gene primer amplification. The assay was immunoSEQ multiplex PCR, and TCRdb's table has in-frame clones only and misses some. V and J calls and clone size are those listed in that table; D and trimming were worked out from the DNA. The repertoire consists of about 56,000 clones, with 80% to 85% occurring once and the leading ten covering approximately 13%. Sequencing was carried out using peripheral blood. This TCR came from a woman of 80 years or more with acute or convalescent COVID-19.

CDR3 DNA: TGTGCCAGCAGGGGGACTTACAATGAGCAGTTCTTC. It encodes CASRGTYNEQFF. The chain has TRBV6-5 and TRBJ2-1; TRBD2 might be the D (6 bases). CDR3 length: 12 residues. The V gene's germline CDR1 is MNHEY and CDR2 SVGAGI. Trimming took off 6 bases at V and 4 bases at J, with 7 bases between the two ends.